This TCR beta chain was identified during a study of blood T cell repertoires in COVID-19. Study information: Italy, Spain and the United States were the sources of the convalescent and acute COVID-19 samples. T cells, B-cell-depleted T cells, or PBMCs supplied cDNA or gDNA.

Original data processing: Cell counts per sample came from amplifying reference gene primers. Profiled with immunoSEQ multiplex PCR; TCRdb holds only in-frame clones, not every one. V, J and clone size derive from that table, while D and trimming were established from the DNA sequence. Among under 140,000 clones listed, approximately 90% were seen once. Germline V gene sequence: CDR1 LGHDT, CDR2 YNNKEL (reference sequence). The CDR3 covers 13 residues. Trimming took 3 bases from V and 6 from J; bases not matched to a gene: 2. The sample was peripheral blood. This clonotype originated in a woman aged 50 to 60 with acute or convalescent COVID-19. This chain connects TRBV3-1 (or the pseudogene TRBV3-2) to TRBJ1-2, with 9 bases aligning to TRBD1. The CDR3 nucleotides read TGTGCCAGCAGCCAGGGACAGGGCCATGGCTACACCTTC. This translates into CASSQGQGHGYTF.